This T cell receptor (beta chain) derives from a study of blood T cell repertoires in COVID-19. Whole-study context: The origin of the acute and convalescent COVID-19 samples was the United States, Italy and Spain. The analysed material was cDNA or gDNA that came from T cells, B-cell-depleted T cells, or PBMCs.

The method was immunoSEQ multiplex PCR; TCRdb's version includes in-frame clones alone and lacks a portion of them. The data hold approximately 28,000 clones, with 81% observed a single time. Germline CDR1 reads SEHNR; CDR2 reads FQNEAQ (reference sequence). The CDR3 totals 12 residues. Trimming cost V 7 bases and J 9 bases; bases outside gene matches: 3. The receptor's source is a woman aged 55-69 years with acute or convalescent COVID-19. Sample: peripheral blood. The chain is built from TRBV7-9 and TRBJ1-5; 10 nucleotides line up with TRBD1. The CDR3 DNA follows: TGTGCCAGCACCAGGGACAGGGGGCCCCAGCATTTT. Amino acids: CASTRDRGPQHF.